This T cell receptor (beta chain) was sequenced during a study of Ad26.COV2.S vaccination and SARS-CoV-2 variants. Treatment here: some 19 received Ad26.COV2.S at low or high dose, single or two shots; 5 received placebo; per-sample allocation not given. Each sample was drawn 63 days after the first injection (of vaccine or placebo). Boston supplied an adult donor aged 18-55 years. The V gene end was trimmed by 6 bases and the J gene end by 8 bases; junction bases not matched to a gene: 9. Looked up from germline, CDR1 is MNHEY and CDR2 is SVGAGI. The CDR3 contains 14 residues. Profiling relied on immunoSEQ multiplex PCR, and the TCRdb table lists in-frame clones only, not all of them. The sample records over 400,000 clones, roughly 90% being singletons.

The V and J genes are TRBV6-5 and TRBJ1-5, with 8 bases lining up with TRBD1. This TCR was recovered from a person between 18 and 60 years old who received the Ad26.COV2.S COVID-19 vaccine or a placebo. Sequenced material: peripheral blood, taken in a trial of Ad26.COV2.S vaccine versus placebo. DNA of the CDR3: TGTGCCAGCAGCTACGGACAGGGCGGGGAGCCCCAGCATTTT. This translates into CASSYGQGGEPQHF.